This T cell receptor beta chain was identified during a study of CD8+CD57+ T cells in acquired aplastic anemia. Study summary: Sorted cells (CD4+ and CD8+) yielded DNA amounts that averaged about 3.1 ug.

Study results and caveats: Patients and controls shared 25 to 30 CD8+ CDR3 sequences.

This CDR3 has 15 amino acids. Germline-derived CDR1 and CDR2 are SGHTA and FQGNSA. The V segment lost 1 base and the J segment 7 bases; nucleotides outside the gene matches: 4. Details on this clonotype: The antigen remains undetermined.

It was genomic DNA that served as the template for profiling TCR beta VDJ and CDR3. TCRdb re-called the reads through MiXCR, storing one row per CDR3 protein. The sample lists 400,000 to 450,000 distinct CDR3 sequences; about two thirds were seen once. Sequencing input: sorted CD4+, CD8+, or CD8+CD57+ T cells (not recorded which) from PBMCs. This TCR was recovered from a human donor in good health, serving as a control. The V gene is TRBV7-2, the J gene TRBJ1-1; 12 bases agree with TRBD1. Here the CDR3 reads CASSLVGQGALEAFF. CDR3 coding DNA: TGTGCCAGCAGCTTAGTGGGACAGGGGGCACTTGAAGCTTTCTTT.